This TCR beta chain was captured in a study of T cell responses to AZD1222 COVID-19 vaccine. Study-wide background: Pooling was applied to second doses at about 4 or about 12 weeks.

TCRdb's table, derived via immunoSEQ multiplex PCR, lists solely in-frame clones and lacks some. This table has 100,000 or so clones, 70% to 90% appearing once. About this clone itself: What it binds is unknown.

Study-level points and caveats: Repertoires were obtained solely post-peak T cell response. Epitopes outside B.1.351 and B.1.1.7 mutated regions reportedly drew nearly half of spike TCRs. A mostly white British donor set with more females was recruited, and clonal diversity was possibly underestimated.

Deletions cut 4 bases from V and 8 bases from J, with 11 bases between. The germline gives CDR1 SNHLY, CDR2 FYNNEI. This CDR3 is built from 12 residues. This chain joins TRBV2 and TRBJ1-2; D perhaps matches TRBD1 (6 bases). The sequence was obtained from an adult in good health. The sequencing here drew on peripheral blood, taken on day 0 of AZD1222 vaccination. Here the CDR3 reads CASSVQGMGYTF. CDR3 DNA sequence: TGTGCCAGCAGTGTACAGGGTATGGGCTACACCTTC.